The clone carrying this T cell receptor (beta chain) was seen repeatedly, ten times or more. This sample was included in a study of CD8+CD57+ T cells in acquired aplastic anemia. On the study more broadly: Sorted cells (CD4+ and CD8+) yielded DNA amounts that averaged approximately 3.2 ug.

Researchers used genomic DNA as the template to profile TCR beta VDJ and CDR3. TCRdb re-analysed the reads in MiXCR, keeping a single row per CDR3 protein. This table holds approximately 220,000 distinct CDR3 sequences, 40% to 50% found once. Sequencing was done on patients that had shown CD8+CD57+ cell expansion by flow cytometry. The diagnosis in all patients was severe acquired aplastic anemia. The TCR sequence derives from a human donor with aplastic anemia. The sample consisted of sorted CD4+, CD8+, or CD8+CD57+ T cells (not recorded which) from PBMCs.

Here the CDR3 reads CASQVTEAFF. CDR3 bases: TGTGCCAGCCAAGTCACTGAAGCTTTCTTT. The chain recombines TRBV7-9 with TRBJ1-1; D gene unclear. Trimming cost V 8 bases and J 4 bases, with 5 bases left between them. This CDR3 comprises 10 residues. Looked up from germline, CDR1 is SEHNR and CDR2 is FQNEAQ (reference sequence). The full variable domain, with the rest looked up from reference TRBV7-9 and TRBJ1-1, is DTGVSQNPRHKITKRGQNVTFRCDPISEHNRLYWYRQTLGQGPEFLTYFQNEAQLEKSRLLSDRFSAERPKGSFSTLEIQRTEQGDSAMYLCASQVTEAFFGQGTRLTVV.